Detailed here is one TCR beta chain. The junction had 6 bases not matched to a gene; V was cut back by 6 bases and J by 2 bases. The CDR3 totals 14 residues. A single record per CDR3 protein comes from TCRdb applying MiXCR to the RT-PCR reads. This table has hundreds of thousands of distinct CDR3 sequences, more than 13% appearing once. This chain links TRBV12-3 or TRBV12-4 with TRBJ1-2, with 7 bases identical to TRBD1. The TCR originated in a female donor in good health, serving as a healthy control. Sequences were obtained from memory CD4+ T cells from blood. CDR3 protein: CASRVAGGNYGYTF. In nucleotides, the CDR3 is TGTGCCAGCAGAGTAGCAGGGGGAAACTATGGCTACACCTTC.